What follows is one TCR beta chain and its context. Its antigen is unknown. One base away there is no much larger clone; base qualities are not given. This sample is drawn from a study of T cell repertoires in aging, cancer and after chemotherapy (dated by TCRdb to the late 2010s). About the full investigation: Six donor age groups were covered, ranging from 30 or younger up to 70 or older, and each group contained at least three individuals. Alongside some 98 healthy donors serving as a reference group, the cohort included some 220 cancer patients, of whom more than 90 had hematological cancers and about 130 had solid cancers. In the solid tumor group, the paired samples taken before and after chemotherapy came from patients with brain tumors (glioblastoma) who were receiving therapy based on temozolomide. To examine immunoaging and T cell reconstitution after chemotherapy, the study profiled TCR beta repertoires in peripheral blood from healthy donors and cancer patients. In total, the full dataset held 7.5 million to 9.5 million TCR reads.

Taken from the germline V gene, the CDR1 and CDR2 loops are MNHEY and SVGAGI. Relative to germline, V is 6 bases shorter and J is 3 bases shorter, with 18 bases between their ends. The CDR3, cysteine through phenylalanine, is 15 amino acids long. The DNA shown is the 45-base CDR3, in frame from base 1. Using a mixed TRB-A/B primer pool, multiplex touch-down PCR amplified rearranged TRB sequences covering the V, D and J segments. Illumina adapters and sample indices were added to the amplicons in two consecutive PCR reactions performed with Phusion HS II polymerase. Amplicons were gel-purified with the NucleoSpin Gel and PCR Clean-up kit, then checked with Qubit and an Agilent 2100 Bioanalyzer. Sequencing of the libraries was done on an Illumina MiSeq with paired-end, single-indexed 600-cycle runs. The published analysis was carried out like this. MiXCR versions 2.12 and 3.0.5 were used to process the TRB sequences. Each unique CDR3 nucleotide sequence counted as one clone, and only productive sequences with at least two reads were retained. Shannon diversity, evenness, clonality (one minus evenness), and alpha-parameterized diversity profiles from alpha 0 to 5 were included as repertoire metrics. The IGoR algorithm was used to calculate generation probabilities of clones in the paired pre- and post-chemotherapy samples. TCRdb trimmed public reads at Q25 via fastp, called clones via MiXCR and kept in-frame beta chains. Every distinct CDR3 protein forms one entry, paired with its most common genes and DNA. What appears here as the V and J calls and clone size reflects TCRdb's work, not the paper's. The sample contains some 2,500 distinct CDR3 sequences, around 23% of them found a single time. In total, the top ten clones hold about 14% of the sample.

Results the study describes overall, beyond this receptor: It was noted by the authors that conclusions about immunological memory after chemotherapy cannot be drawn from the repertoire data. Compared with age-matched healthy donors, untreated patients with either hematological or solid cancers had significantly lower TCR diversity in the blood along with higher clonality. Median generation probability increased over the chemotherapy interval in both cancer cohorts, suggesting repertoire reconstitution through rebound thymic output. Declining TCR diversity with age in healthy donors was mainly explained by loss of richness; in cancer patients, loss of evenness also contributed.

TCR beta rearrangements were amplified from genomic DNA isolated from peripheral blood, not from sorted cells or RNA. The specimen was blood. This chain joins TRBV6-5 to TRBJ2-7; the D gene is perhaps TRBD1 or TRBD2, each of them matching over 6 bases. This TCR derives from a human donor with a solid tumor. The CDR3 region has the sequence CASRTRGNGFYEQYF. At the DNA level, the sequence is TGTGCCAGCAGGACTAGGGGGAACGGATTCTACGAGCAGTACTTC.